What follows is one TCR beta chain and its context. Its specificity is not known. These data originate in a study of shared clonotypes between healthy human individuals. General study points: It was the few donors that limited the genetic and exposure-history diversity represented.

Investigators spread the genomic DNA of each subset evenly over several immunoSEQ plates. TCRdb's copy holds only in-frame clones and misses some; the assay was immunoSEQ multiplex PCR. The top ten clones hold 9.5% to 15% of a sample with about 460,000 clones, roughly four fifths of them seen once. The CDR3 runs 15 residues. V was trimmed by 1 base and J by 8 bases, leaving 18 bases between them. From germline, CDR1 is GTSNPN and CDR2 SVGIG (reference sequence). About 90 million PBMCs per unsorted sample were used for genomic DNA. The chain couples TRBV30 to TRBJ1-5; the D is unclear. The sample was PBMCs. This TCR was recovered from a woman in her thirties or forties in good health. Some clones in this sample may be carry-over from other donors' samples. The CDR3 reads CAWSARGRTSEPQHF. As DNA, the CDR3 is TGTGCCTGGAGTGCGCGAGGCAGGACTTCGGAGCCCCAGCATTTT.